One and the same sample provided the 4 T cell receptor beta chains below, sequenced in a study of resident and recirculating memory T cells in vitiligo. Some clones are missing from TCRdb's copy, which holds only in-frame ones; the method was immunoSEQ multiplex PCR. The sample has about 45,000 clones, 80% to 95% seen once; the top ten hold more than 3.5%. Sequencing was carried out using blood. Source of these receptors: a male donor with vitiligo.

The CDR3 region is CASSRTLYGYTF. DNA for the CDR3: TGTGCCAGCAGCAGGACACTCTATGGCTACACCTTC. The chain employs TRBV5-5 and TRBJ1-2; weak D call: TRBD1 (5 bases). Germline CDR1 is SGHKS and CDR2 is YYEKEE (reference sequence). This CDR3 contains 12 residues. V lost 4 bases and J 4 bases, leaving 8 bases between the germline ends.

Here the CDR3 reads CASSRSLSRQGTDEQFF. The CDR3 DNA reads as TGTGCCAGCAGCCGATCCTTATCAAGACAGGGAACGGATGAGCAGTTCTTC. This chain joins TRBV14 and TRBJ2-1, with 7 bases lining up with TRBD1. J lost 8 bases, V lost 4 bases, and 17 bases had no gene match. The CDR3 covers 17 residues. The germline V gene encodes CDR1 SGHDN and CDR2 FVKESK. Filled out from reference TRBV14 and TRBJ2-1, the complete variable domain reads EAGVTQFPSHSVIEKGQTVTLRCDPISGHDNLYWYRRVMGKEIKFLLHFVKESKQDESGMPNNRFLAERTGGTYSTLKVQPAELEDSGVYFCASSRSLSRQGTDEQFFGPGTRLTVL.

The chain has TRBV21-1 and TRBJ1-2. TRBV21-1 is described as a pseudogene. This CDR3 is 13 amino acids long. The CDR3 DNA reads TGTGCCAGTACCCCGGGGAGGGCGCATGGCTACACCTTC. Encoded protein: CASTPGRAHGYTF.

This clone turned up a few times. The V call is TRBV7-9, the J call TRBJ2-2, with D possibly being TRBD1 (6 bases). Germline loops: CDR1 SEHNR, CDR2 FQNEAQ (reference sequence). The CDR3 loop spans 14 amino acids. V was clipped by 5 bases and J by 5 bases, with 12 bases between them. The DNA for the CDR3 is TGTGCCAGCAGCCGGTTAACAGGGACCGGGGAGCTGTTTTTT. Encoded protein: CASSRLTGTGELFF.